This entry features one T cell receptor beta chain sequence. No antigen is known for it. It has no much larger one-base neighbor in the sample; base qualities were not kept. Collaborating institutions collected whole blood in K2EDTA tubes following their own protocols. For TCRbeta analysis, collaborators shipped samples as frozen whole blood, isolated PBMCs, or DNA extracted from either of those sample types. The entry originates in a study of blood T cell repertoires in COVID-19 (dated by TCRdb to about 2020). Background on the whole study: Samples from collaborators originated in the United States, Italy and Spain and spanned both the acute and convalescent phases of COVID-19. The prospective study material was composed of cDNA or gDNA derived from T cells, B-cell-depleted T cells, or PBMCs. Deeply sampled blood TCRbeta repertoires from subjects exposed to, actively infected with, or recovered from COVID-19 were included in the dataset. The repertoires were made available in a free public database intended to serve as a resource for research on the immune response to SARS-CoV-2. The samples were drawn from two sources: the first 160 participants of the ongoing ImmuneRACE study, and fewer than 1,500 subjects contributed by 6 global collaborators. Nearly every sample came with metadata listing a de-identified subject ID, COVID-19 status, age in years and sex. Where HLA class I and class II types were available, the types were taken from metadata supplied by the sample provider, not from assay-based typing. The paper's findings and limits, for the study overall: The amount of clinical and demographic metadata varied by source and participant and was provided uncurated.

The immunoSEQ Assay, a bias-controlled multiplex PCR, was used to amplify TCRbeta CDR3 regions from genomic DNA. On the authors' methods: Nucleated cell counts per sample were estimated from amplification of reference gene primers within the assay. To quantify the absolute abundance of each unique TCRbeta CDR3 rearrangement, sequence reads were collapsed and filtered. For each sample, productive Simpson clonality was calculated by taking the square root of Simpson's diversity index across productive rearrangements. Imported from immuneACCESS, the table was reduced by TCRdb to in-frame sequences with V and J called. These copies leave out some clones; in studies compared against another copy, an unresolved V gene accounts for under half, and the cause of the remainder is not known. That table furnishes V, J and clone size, whereas the DNA furnished D and trimming. This sample comprises 60,000 to 80,000 clones, around nine tenths of them detected only once. The ten largest clonotypes hold 3.5% to 5% of the sample.

CDR1 and CDR2, per the germline V gene (reference sequence), are SEHNR and FQNEAQ. Inclusive of the bounding cysteine and phenylalanine, the CDR3 is 16 residues long. Kept here is only the CDR3 DNA, which spans 48 bases and is read in frame from base 1. V is pared back by 0 bases and J by 0 bases, with 11 bases lying between the germline termini. The rearranged segments are TRBV7-9 and TRBJ1-2, and possibly TRBD1, on 5 matching bases. The material sequenced was peripheral blood. The sequence was obtained from a human donor in a cohort sampled during active COVID-19. The CDR3 in this case is CASSLATALTNYGYTF. The DNA sequence follows: TGTGCCAGCAGCTTAGCGACAGCGCTAACTAACTATGGCTACACCTTC. This CDR3, with the reference TRBV7-9 and TRBJ1-2 proteins standing in past its ends, gives the full variable domain DTGVSQNPRHKITKRGQNVTFRCDPISEHNRLYWYRQTLGQGPEFLTYFQNEAQLEKSRLLSDRFSAERPKGSFSTLEIQRTEQGDSAMYLCASSLATALTNYGYTFGSGTRLTVV.